This TCR beta chain was sequenced during a study of post-analysis software for immune sequencing data. Study-level information: Progressive-relapsing, secondary progressive and relapsing-remitting multiple sclerosis were among the disease courses included. Study conclusions and caveats: Higher frequency in patients than in controls was seen for roughly five TRBV segments, with TRBV5-6, TRBV5-1 and TRBV20-1 among them. Compared against controls, patients with multiple sclerosis displayed significantly lower normalized Chao1 diversity. Those samples that were prepared in the same batch co-clustered strongly by F measure.

This clonotype turned up a few times. The target antigen is unknown. The CDR3 runs to 13 residues. V shed 7 bases, J shed 4 bases, and the junction held 7 bases outside the gene matches. Germline CDR1 SQVTM, CDR2 ANQGSEA. Included in the TCR beta cDNA libraries were unique molecular identifiers. Approximately 500,000 cDNA molecules were obtained per 1 to 10 million input T cells. TCRdb passed the PCR reads through MiXCR, listing each CDR3 protein once. The sample contains around 400,000 distinct CDR3 sequences, 35% to 45% of which appear only once. Sequencing was done on a sample of blood. The clonotype originates from a girl aged 2 to 10 with multiple sclerosis. The chain links TRBV29-1 to TRBJ1-2; TRBD1 aligns across 9 bases. The CDR3 protein is CSGRTGDGYGYTF. The CDR3 bases are TGCAGCGGTAGGACAGGGGACGGCTATGGCTACACCTTC. The entire variable domain, with the rest obtained from reference TRBV29-1 and TRBJ1-2, is as follows: SAVISQKPSRDICQRGTSLTIQCQVDSQVTMMFWYRQQPGQSLTLIATANQGSEATYESGFVIDKFPISRPNLTFSTLTVSNMSPEDSSIYLCSGRTGDGYGYTFGSGTRLTVV.